This T cell receptor (beta chain) was captured in a study of identical twins. Every donor was a healthy Caucasian. Study observations and caveats: Possibly, invariant MAIT and iNKT cells partly confounded zero-insertion analyses. Whereas memory repertoires showed no such difference, abundant cord blood beta clonotypes carried fewer insertions.

Notes on this clonotype: Its antigen is unknown.

The CDR3 has 14 residues. CDR1 is SGHVS and CDR2 is FQNEAQ in the germline V gene. The V gene end was trimmed by 4 bases and the J gene end by 6 bases; junction bases not matched to a gene: 8. Unique molecular identifiers were present on cDNA, and template switching added a universal primer site. TCRdb itself ran the 5' RACE reads through MiXCR, one entry per CDR3 protein. The repertoire holds about 240,000 distinct CDR3 sequences, with over 9.5% as singletons. The TCR comes from a man aged 50 to 60 in good health. This chain uses TRBV7-8 with TRBJ2-7; 8 nucleotides match TRBD1. Sequencing used memory T cells sorted from blood. CDR3 nucleotide sequence: TGTGCCAGCAGCTCGGACAGGGTGTCGCTCGAGCAGTACTTC. It yields the protein CASSSDRVSLEQYF.